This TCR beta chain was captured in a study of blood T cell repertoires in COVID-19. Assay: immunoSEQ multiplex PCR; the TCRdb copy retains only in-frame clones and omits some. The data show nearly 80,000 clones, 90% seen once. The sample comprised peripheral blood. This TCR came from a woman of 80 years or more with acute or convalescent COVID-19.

As DNA, the CDR3 is TGTGCCAGCAGCTTCGGGACTAGCGGGGGTTTGGAGACCCAGTACTTC. Translated, it gives CASSFGTSGGLETQYF. J is TRBJ2-5 and V is TRBV5-8, with 14 bases matching TRBD2. Germline loops: CDR1 SGHTS, CDR2 YDEGEE. The CDR3 is 16 amino acids. Trimming at V came to 2 bases and at J to 5 bases, leaving 5 bases not matched to a gene.